A selection of T cell receptor beta chains follows, all from one sample in a study of blood T cell repertoires in COVID-19. The protocol was immunoSEQ multiplex PCR, while the TCRdb copy is restricted to in-frame clones and leaves out a portion. The sample yields under 450,000 clones, roughly nine tenths seen once. The source material was PBMCs or T cells enriched from blood (not recorded which). The receptors were sampled from a woman in her 40s who had been exposed to COVID-19. CDR3s include the opening cysteine and the closing phenylalanine or tryptophan. Fields, in order: clone size, V gene, J gene, D gene, CDR3 protein, CDR3 DNA. A D gene is named only where the DNA matches it firmly. Size tells how often a clone was seen (once, few, many) or the class of an expanded clone, and some rows leave it out.

-	TRBV6-5	TRBJ1-1	-	CASSQLRENTEAFF	TGTGCCAGCAGTCAACTACGGGAGAACACTGAAGCTTTCTTT
-	TRBV19	TRBJ2-7	TRBD1	CASSLGQGYEQYF	TGTGCCAGTAGTCTCGGACAGGGCTACGAGCAGTACTTC
-	TRBV19	TRBJ2-4	-	CASSMQRGGGNIQYF	TGTGCCAGTAGTATGCAAAGGGGCGGTGGAAACATTCAGTACTTC
-	TRBV5-5	TRBJ1-5	TRBD1	CASSLVDRGNQPQHF	TGTGCCAGCAGCTTGGTCGACAGGGGGAATCAGCCCCAGCATTTT
once	TRBV4-1	TRBJ1-2	TRBD1	CASSQDSGTGGYYGYTF	TGCGCCAGCAGCCAAGACTCAGGAACAGGGGGGTACTATGGCTACACCTTC
once	TRBV19	TRBJ2-5	-	CASSLQTSLGETQYF	TGTGCCAGTAGTCTCCAGACAAGCTTGGGAGAGACCCAGTACTTC
-	TRBV6-2/TRBV6-3	TRBJ2-5	TRBD2	CASSLEGLELETQYF	TGTGCCAGCAGTCTTGAGGGACTAGAATTGGAGACCCAGTACTTC
few	TRBV19	TRBJ1-1	TRBD1	CASMRGRPGTEAFF	TGTGCCAGTATGAGGGGGCGCCCCGGAACTGAAGCTTTCTTT
few	TRBV5-1	TRBJ2-1	TRBD1	CASSRGTVYNEQFF	TGCGCCAGCAGCCGAGGGACAGTCTACAATGAGCAGTTCTTC
-	TRBV5-1	TRBJ2-3	TRBD1	CASSSGTVATDTQYF	TGCGCCAGCAGCTCTGGGACAGTAGCCACAGATACGCAGTATTTT
-	TRBV5-8	TRBJ2-1	-	CASSPGTASPHNEQFF	TGTGCCAGCAGCCCCGGGACTGCCTCCCCTCACAATGAGCAGTTCTTC
-	TRBV18	TRBJ1-1	TRBD1	CASLPGQGFTEAFF	TGTGCCAGCTTACCCGGACAGGGGTTCACTGAAGCTTTCTTT
once	TRBV29-1	TRBJ1-1	TRBD1	CSGGQGLTEAFF	TGCAGCGGTGGACAGGGGCTCACTGAAGCTTTCTTT
-	TRBV7-3	TRBJ1-6	TRBD1	CASRRDRGSGSPLHF	TGTGCCAGCAGACGTGACAGGGGAAGTGGTTCACCCCTCCACTTT
-	TRBV12-3/TRBV12-4	TRBJ1-1	-	CASSPWAFLEAFF	TGTGCCAGCAGTCCCTGGGCCTTCCTTGAAGCTTTCTTT
once	TRBV3-1/TRBV3-2	TRBJ1-2	TRBD1	CASSLGQEGYTF	TGTGCCAGCAGCCTAGGACAGGAGGGCTACACCTTC
-	TRBV27	TRBJ1-6	TRBD1	CASTLKGASSYNSPLHF	TGTGCCAGCACCCTCAAGGGGGCTAGCTCCTATAATTCACCCCTCCACTTT
-	TRBV2	TRBJ2-7	TRBD1	CASSVTGVGYEQYF	TGTGCCAGCAGCGTGACAGGGGTCGGCTACGAGCAGTACTTC
-	TRBV3-1/TRBV3-2	TRBJ2-3	TRBD1	CASSKRGKQTGNSDTQYF	TGTGCCAGCAGCAAAAGAGGAAAACAGACAGGGAATTCAGATACGCAGTATTTT
few	TRBV7-2	TRBJ1-2	TRBD1	CASSLVGTGANYGYTF	TGTGCCAGCAGCTTAGTAGGGACAGGTGCTAACTATGGCTACACCTTC
-	TRBV7-9	TRBJ1-1	-	CASSLAVGGTEAFF	TGTGCCAGCAGCTTAGCGGTCGGGGGCACTGAAGCTTTCTTT
-	TRBV30	TRBJ1-2	TRBD1	CAWSADRGRNYGYTF	TGTGCCTGGAGTGCCGACAGGGGGCGAAACTATGGCTACACCTTC
-	TRBV19	TRBJ2-1	-	CASSIYGASYNEQFF	TGTGCCAGTAGTATTTATGGGGCCTCCTACAATGAGCAGTTCTTC
-	TRBV6-4	TRBJ1-2	TRBD1	CASRRSTDRGYGYTF	TGTGCCAGCCGTCGTTCAACGGACAGGGGCTATGGCTACACCTTC
-	TRBV19	TRBJ1-1	TRBD1	CASNPGQANTEAFF	TGTGCCAGTAATCCTGGACAGGCCAACACTGAAGCTTTCTTT
-	TRBV28	TRBJ2-7	-	CASSQPPKSYEQYF	TGTGCCAGCAGCCAACCGCCGAAGAGCTACGAGCAGTACTTC
-	TRBV6-5	TRBJ2-1	-	CASSYSTRTYNEQFF	TGTGCCAGCAGTTATTCGACTAGGACCTACAATGAGCAGTTCTTC
-	TRBV5-1	TRBJ1-3	TRBD1	CASSVTGSGNTIYF	TGCGCCAGCAGCGTGACAGGGAGTGGAAACACCATATATTTT
-	TRBV5-1	TRBJ2-3	TRBD1	CASSADPMGQADTQYF	TGCGCCAGCAGCGCGGACCCCATGGGACAGGCAGATACGCAGTATTTT
-	TRBV7-3	TRBJ1-1	TRBD1	CASSRLGQGDTEAFF	TGTGCCAGCAGTCGCTTGGGACAGGGGGACACTGAAGCTTTCTTT
-	TRBV2	TRBJ2-7	-	CASSAQGWAYEQYF	TGTGCCAGCAGTGCCCAGGGGTGGGCCTACGAGCAGTACTTC
-	TRBV5-6	TRBJ2-7	TRBD1	CASSLGGSNEQYF	TGTGCCAGCAGCTTAGGGGGCAGTAACGAGCAGTACTTC
-	TRBV24-1	TRBJ2-3	-	CATSPRGDTQYF	TGTGCCACCAGCCCTCGGGGAGATACGCAGTATTTT
-	TRBV7-6	TRBJ1-3	TRBD1	CASSSGTGVSGNTIYF	TGTGCCAGCAGCTCGGGGACAGGGGTCTCTGGAAACACCATATATTTT
-	TRBV5-5	TRBJ1-1	-	CASSPDTIQKDSTRDTEAFF	TGTGCCAGCAGCCCCGACACCATCCAGAAGGACTCGACGAGGGACACTGAAGCTTTCTTT
once	TRBV24-1	TRBJ2-2	TRBD1	CATSDFSRGIAGELFF	TGTGCCACCAGTGATTTTTCCAGGGGGATTGCCGGGGAGCTGTTTTTT
-	TRBV12-3/TRBV12-4	TRBJ1-1	-	CASKQGGSVEAFF	TGTGCCAGCAAGCAGGGAGGTTCGGTTGAAGCTTTCTTT
-	TRBV7-9	TRBJ1-1	TRBD1	CASHRGSGTEAFF	TGTGCCAGCCACAGGGGATCGGGCACTGAAGCTTTCTTT
-	TRBV10-3	TRBJ1-2	-	CAISARAPRDYTF	TGTGCCATCAGTGCCCGGGCCCCGAGGGACTACACCTTC
-	TRBV29-1	TRBJ1-2	TRBD1	CSVEVGGTGTYYGYTF	TGCAGCGTTGAAGTAGGCGGGACAGGTACCTACTATGGCTACACCTTC
-	TRBV4-3	TRBJ2-2	-	CASSRTFDFTGELFF	TGCGCCAGCAGCCGCACATTTGACTTCACCGGGGAGCTGTTTTTT
few	TRBV18	TRBJ2-2	-	CASSPRGVNTGELFF	TGTGCCAGCTCACCACGGGGGGTGAACACCGGGGAGCTGTTTTTT
-	TRBV12-5	TRBJ2-5	TRBD1	CASGLDRGKGETQYF	TGTGCTAGTGGTTTGGACAGGGGGAAGGGGGAGACCCAGTACTTC
-	TRBV29-1	TRBJ1-2	TRBD1	CSVLTGVDYGYTF	TGCAGCGTCTTGACAGGGGTGGACTATGGCTACACCTTC
-	TRBV5-1	TRBJ1-2	-	CASSWSQGSFGYTF	TGCGCCAGCAGCTGGTCCCAGGGAAGTTTTGGCTACACCTTC
-	TRBV6-1	TRBJ1-5	-	CASSEAGGYQPQHF	TGTGCCAGCAGTGAAGCGGGGGGTTATCAGCCCCAGCATTTT